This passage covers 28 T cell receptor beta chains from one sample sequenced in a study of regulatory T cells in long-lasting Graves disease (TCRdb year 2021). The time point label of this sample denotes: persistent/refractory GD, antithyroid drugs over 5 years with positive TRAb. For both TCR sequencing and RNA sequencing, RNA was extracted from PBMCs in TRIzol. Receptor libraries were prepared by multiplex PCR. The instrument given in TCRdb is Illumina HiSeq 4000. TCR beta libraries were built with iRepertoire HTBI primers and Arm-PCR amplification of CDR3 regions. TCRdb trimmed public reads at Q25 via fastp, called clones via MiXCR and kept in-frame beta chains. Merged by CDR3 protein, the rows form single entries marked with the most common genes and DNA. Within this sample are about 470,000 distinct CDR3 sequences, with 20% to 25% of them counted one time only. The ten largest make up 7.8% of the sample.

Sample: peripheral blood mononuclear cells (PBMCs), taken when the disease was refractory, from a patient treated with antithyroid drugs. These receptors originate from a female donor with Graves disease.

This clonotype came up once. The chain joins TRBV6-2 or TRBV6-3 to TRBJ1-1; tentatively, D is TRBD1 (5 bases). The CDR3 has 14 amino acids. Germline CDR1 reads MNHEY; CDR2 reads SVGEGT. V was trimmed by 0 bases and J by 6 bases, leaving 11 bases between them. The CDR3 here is CASSYSAGIPEAFF. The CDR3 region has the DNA TGTGCCAGCAGTTACTCGGCAGGGATTCCTGAAGCTTTCTTT.

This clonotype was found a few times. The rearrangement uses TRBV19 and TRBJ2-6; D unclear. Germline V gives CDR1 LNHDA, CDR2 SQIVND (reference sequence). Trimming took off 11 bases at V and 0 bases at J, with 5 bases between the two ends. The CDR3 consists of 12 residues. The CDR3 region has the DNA TGTGCCTCTCACTCTGGGGCCAACGTCCTGACTTTC. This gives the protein CASHSGANVLTF.

The CDR3 DNA reads TGTGCCAGTAGTTTGGCTAGCGGGAGGGGTGAGCAGTTCTTC. Protein product: CASSLASGRGEQFF. The V gene is TRBV19, the J gene TRBJ2-1; 12 bases match TRBD2. The CDR3 is made up of 14 amino acids. CDR1 is LNHDA, CDR2 SQIVND, per germline (reference sequence). V was pared by 5 bases and J by 9 bases, with 5 bases of the junction left unmatched.

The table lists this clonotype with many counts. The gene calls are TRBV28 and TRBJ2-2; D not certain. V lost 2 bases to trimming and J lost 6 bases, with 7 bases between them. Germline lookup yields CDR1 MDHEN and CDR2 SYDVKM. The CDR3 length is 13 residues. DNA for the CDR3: TGTGCCAGCAGTTTAAGTCCGCCCGGGGAGCTGTTTTTT. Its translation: CASSLSPPGELFF. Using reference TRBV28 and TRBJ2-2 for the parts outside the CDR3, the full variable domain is DVKVTQSSRYLVKRTGEKVFLECVQDMDHENMFWYRQDPGLGLRLIYFSYDVKMKEKGDIPEGYSVSREKKERFSLILESASTNQTSMYLCASSLSPPGELFFGEGSRLTVL.

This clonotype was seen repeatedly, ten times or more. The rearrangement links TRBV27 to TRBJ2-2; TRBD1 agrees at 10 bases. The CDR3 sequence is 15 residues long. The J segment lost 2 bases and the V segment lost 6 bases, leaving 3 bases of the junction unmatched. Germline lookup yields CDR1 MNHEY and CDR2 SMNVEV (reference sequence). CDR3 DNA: TGTGCCAGCAGAGTGACAGGGGGCAACACCGGGGAGCTGTTTTTT. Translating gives CASRVTGGNTGELFF.

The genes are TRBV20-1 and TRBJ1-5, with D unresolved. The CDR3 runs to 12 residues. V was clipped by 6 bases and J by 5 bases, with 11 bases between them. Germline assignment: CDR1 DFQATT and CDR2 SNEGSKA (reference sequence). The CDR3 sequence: CSALGGYQPQHF. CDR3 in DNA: TGCAGTGCCTTGGGAGGGTATCAGCCCCAGCATTTT.

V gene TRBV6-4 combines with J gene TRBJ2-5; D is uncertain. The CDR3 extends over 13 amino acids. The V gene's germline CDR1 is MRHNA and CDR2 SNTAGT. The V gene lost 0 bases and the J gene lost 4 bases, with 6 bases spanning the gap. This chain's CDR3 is CASSDSSGETQYF. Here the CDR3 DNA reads TGTGCCAGCAGTGACTCTTCGGGAGAGACCCAGTACTTC.

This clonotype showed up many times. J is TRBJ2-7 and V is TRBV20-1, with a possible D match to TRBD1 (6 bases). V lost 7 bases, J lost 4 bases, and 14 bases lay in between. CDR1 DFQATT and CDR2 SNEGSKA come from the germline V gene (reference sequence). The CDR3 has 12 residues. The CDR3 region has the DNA TGCAGTGTTCGGACAGAACGATACGAGCAGTACTTC. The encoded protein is CSVRTERYEQYF.

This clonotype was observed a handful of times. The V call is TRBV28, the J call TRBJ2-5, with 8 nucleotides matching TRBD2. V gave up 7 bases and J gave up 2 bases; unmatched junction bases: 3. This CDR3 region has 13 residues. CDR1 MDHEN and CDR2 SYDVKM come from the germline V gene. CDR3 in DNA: TGTGCCAGCAATCGACTAGCGCAAGAGACCCAGTACTTC. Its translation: CASNRLAQETQYF.

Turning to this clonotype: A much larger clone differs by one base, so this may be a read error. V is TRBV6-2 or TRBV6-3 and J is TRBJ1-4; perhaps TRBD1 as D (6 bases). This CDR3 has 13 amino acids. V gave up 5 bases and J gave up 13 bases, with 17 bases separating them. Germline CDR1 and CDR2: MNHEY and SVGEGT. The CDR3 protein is CASSVQGVGRLFF. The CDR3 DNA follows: TGTGCCAGCAGTGTACAGGGCGTTGGAAGACTGTTTTTT.

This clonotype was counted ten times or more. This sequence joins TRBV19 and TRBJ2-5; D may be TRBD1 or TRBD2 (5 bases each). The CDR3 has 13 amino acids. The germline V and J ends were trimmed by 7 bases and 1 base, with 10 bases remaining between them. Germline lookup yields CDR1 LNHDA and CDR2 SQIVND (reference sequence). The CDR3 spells CASKGRSQETQYF. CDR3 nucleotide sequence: TGTGCCAGTAAGGGACGGTCCCAAGAGACCCAGTACTTC.

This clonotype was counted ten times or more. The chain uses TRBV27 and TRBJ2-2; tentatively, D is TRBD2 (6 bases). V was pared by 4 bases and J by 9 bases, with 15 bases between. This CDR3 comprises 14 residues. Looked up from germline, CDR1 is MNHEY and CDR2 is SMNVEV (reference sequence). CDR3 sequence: CASSSLGLGRELFF. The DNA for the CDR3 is TGTGCCAGCAGTTCGTTGGGACTTGGTCGGGAGCTGTTTTTT.

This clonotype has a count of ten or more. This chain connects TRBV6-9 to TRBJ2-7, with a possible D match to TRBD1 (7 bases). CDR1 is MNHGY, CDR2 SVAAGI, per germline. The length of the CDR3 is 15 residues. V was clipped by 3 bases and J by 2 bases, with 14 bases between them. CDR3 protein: CASSYLARGAYEQYF. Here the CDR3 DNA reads TGTGCCAGCAGTTACTTGGCCAGGGGGGCCTACGAGCAGTACTTC.

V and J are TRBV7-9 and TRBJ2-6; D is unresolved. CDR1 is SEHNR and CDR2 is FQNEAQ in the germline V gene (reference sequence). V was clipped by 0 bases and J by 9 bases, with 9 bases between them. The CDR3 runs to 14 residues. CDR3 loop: CASSLATSFNVLTF. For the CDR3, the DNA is TGTGCCAGCAGCTTAGCTACTTCCTTCAACGTCCTGACTTTC.

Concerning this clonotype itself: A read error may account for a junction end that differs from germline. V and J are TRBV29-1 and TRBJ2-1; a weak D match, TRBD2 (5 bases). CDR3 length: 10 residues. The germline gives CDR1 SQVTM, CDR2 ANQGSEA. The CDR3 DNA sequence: TGCAGCGTTGAAGCGGGCGGGCCCGTCTTC. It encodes CSVEAGGPVF.

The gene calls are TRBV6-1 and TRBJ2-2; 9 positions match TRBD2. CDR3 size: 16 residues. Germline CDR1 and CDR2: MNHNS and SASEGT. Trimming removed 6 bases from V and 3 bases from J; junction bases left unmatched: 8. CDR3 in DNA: TGTGCCAGCAGGGCGAGCGGGAGGAGGGACACCGGGGAGCTGTTTTTT. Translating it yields CASRASGRRDTGELFF.

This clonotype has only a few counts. The CDR3 loop is CASSLGPSQPQHF. CDR3 nucleotide sequence: TGTGCCAGCAGCTTAGGACCGTCGCAGCCCCAGCATTTT. The chain is built from TRBV7-6 and TRBJ1-5; D ambiguous. The CDR3 spans 13 residues. The germline V gene encodes CDR1 SGHVS and CDR2 FNYEAQ. Trimming removed 1 base from V and 7 bases from J, with 8 bases in between.

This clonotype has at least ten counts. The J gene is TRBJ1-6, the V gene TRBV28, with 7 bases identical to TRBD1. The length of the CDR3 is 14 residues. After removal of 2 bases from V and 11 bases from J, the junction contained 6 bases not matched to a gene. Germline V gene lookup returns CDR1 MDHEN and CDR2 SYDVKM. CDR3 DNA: TGTGCCAGCAGTTTAACAGGGGTGTATACACCCCTCCACTTT. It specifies CASSLTGVYTPLHF.

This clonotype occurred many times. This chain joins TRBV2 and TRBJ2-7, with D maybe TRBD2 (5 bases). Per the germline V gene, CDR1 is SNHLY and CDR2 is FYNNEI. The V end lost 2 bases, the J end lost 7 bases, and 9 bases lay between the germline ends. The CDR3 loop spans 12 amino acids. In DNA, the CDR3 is TGTGCCAGCAGTGAATACAGACTAGAGCAGTACTTC. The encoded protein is CASSEYRLEQYF.

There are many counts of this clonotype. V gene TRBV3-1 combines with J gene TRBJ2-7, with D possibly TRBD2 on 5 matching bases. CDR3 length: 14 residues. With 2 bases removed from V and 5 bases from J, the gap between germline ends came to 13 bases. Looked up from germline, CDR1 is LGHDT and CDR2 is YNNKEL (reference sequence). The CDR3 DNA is TGTGCCAGCAGCCAATCCGGGATCACCGACGAGCAGTACTTC. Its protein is CASSQSGITDEQYF.

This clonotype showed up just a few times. Here the CDR3 reads CASSYGRDSSSEQYF. Written as DNA, the CDR3 is TGTGCCAGCAGTTACGGACGGGACAGCTCATCCGAGCAGTACTTC. This chain links TRBV6-2 or TRBV6-3 with TRBJ2-7, with 7 bases that match TRBD1. The CDR3 length is 15 residues. Trimming cost V 2 bases and J 6 bases; bases outside gene matches: 10. Looked up from germline, CDR1 is MNHEY and CDR2 is SVGEGT.

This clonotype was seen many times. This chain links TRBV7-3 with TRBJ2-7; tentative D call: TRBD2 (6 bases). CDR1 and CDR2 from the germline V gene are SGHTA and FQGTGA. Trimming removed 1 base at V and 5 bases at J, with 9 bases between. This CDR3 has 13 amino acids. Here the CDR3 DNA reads TGTGCCAGCAGCTTAAACCGGGGGAACGAGCAGTACTTC. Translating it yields CASSLNRGNEQYF.

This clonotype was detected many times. This CDR3 is CASQRGSPSYEQYF. The CDR3 DNA follows: TGTGCCAGCCAGCGGGGCAGCCCGTCCTACGAGCAGTACTTC. V is TRBV27 and J is TRBJ2-7; TRBD2 agrees at 7 bases. Germline V gives CDR1 MNHEY, CDR2 SMNVEV (reference sequence). This CDR3 is 14 amino acids long. V shed 8 bases, J shed 1 base, and the junction held 8 bases outside the gene matches.

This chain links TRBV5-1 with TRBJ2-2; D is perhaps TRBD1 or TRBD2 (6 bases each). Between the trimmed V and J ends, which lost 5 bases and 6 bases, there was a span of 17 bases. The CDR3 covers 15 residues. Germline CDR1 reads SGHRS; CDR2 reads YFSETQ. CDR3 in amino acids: CASREGERYPGELFF. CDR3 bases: TGCGCCAGCAGGGAGGGGGAGCGATATCCCGGGGAGCTGTTTTTT.

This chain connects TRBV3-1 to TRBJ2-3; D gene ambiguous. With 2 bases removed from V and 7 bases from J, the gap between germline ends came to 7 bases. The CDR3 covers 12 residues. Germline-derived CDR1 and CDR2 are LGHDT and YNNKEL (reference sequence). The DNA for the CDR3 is TGTGCCAGCAGCCAATATGCGCATACGCAGTATTTT. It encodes CASSQYAHTQYF.

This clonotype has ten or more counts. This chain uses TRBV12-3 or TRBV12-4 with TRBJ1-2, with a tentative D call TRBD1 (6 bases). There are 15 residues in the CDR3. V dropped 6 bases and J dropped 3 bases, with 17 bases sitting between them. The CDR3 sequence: CASSLGHSSHYGYTF. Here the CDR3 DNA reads TGTGCCAGCAGCTTGGGACATTCATCCCACTATGGCTACACCTTC.

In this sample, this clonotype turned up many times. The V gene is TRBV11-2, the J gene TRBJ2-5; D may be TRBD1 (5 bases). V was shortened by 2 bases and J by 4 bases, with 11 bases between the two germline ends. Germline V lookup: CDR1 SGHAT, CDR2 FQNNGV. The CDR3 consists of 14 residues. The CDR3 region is CASSLKTRAETQYF. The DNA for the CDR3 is TGTGCCAGCAGCTTAAAAACCAGGGCAGAGACCCAGTACTTC.

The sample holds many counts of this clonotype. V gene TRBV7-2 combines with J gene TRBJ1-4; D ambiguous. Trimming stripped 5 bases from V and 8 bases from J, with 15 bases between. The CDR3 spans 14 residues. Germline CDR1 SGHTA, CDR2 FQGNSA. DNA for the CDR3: TGTGCCAGCAGCCAGGTCCGGGGTGTCGAAAAACTGTTTTTT. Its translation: CASSQVRGVEKLFF. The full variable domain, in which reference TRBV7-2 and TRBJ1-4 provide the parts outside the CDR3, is GAGVSQSPSNKVTEKGKDVELRCDPISGHTALYWYRQSLGQGLEFLIYFQGNSAPDKSGLPSDRFSAERTGGSVSTLTIQRTQQEDSAVYLCASSQVRGVEKLFFGSGTQLSVL.